The 14 T cell receptor beta chains in this list originate from one sample, sequenced in a study of blood T cell repertoires in COVID-19 (dated by TCRdb to the early 2020s). The method was the immunoSEQ multiplex PCR assay. In TCRdb, the immuneACCESS table is reduced to in-frame sequences with V and J assigned. These tables do not hold every clone; where another copy was compared, an unresolved V gene accounts for under half, and the others remain unexplained. The sample contains about 95,000 clones, about 89% of them found a single time. Clones ranked in the top ten supply roughly 17% of the sample. The specimen was peripheral blood. These receptors were collected from a human donor in a cohort sampled during active COVID-19.

The rearrangement links TRBV27 to TRBJ1-4; D gene uncertain. Germline values: CDR1 MNHEY, CDR2 SMNVEV (reference sequence). The CDR3 runs 14 residues. Trimming pared 6 bases from V and 4 bases from J, leaving 12 bases between. The CDR3 nucleotides are TGTGCCAGCAGGCGGGGTGACTATAATGAAAAACTGTTTTTT. This sequence encodes CASRRGDYNEKLFF.

The V and J genes are TRBV28 and TRBJ1-6, with 8 bases lining up with TRBD1. The germline V gene has CDR1 MDHEN and CDR2 SYDVKM. The CDR3 is 15 residues long. V was clipped by 6 bases and J by 4 bases; unmatched bases: 5. CDR3 loop: CASRDRVGYNSPLHF. CDR3 nucleotides: TGTGCCAGCAGGGACAGGGTGGGGTATAATTCACCCCTCCACTTT.

This rearrangement joins TRBV18 to TRBJ2-3; unclear D gene. V lost 6 bases, J lost 0 bases, and 16 bases lay in between. This CDR3 contains 16 residues. Germline lookup yields CDR1 KGHSH and CDR2 LQKENI. CDR3 DNA: TGTGCCAGCTCTAGTATACGTGCTACTAGCACAGATACGCAGTATTTT. Protein: CASSSIRATSTDTQYF.

The chain has TRBV11-2 and TRBJ2-1, with TRBD2 as a possible D gene (6 bases). This CDR3 is built from 13 residues. CDR1 SGHAT and CDR2 FQNNGV come from the germline V gene. V was clipped by 5 bases and J by 7 bases, with 12 bases between them. CDR3 protein: CASSPRLVNEQFF. The CDR3 coding sequence is TGTGCCAGCAGCCCGCGACTAGTAAATGAGCAGTTCTTC.

This chain's CDR3 is CAWSVQENEKLFF. The CDR3 nucleotides are TGTGCCTGGAGTGTACAGGAAAATGAAAAACTGTTTTTT. The rearrangement joins TRBV30 to TRBJ1-4, with D perhaps TRBD1 (5 bases). Per the germline V gene, CDR1 is GTSNPN and CDR2 is SVGIG (reference sequence). Trimming pared 0 bases from V and 5 bases from J, leaving 7 bases between. The CDR3 is 13 residues long.

V and J are TRBV7-9 and TRBJ2-5, with D possibly TRBD2 on 6 matching bases. The CDR3 runs 15 residues. Germline V gene data show CDR1 as SEHNR and CDR2 as FQNEAQ (reference sequence). V dropped 6 bases and J dropped 4 bases, with 18 bases sitting between them. CDR3 sequence reads: CASRGRVVGGETQYF. In nucleotides, the CDR3 is TGTGCCAGCAGGGGACGGGTCGTGGGAGGAGAGACCCAGTACTTC. The full variable domain, in which reference TRBV7-9 and TRBJ2-5 provide the parts outside the CDR3, is DTGVSQNPRHKITKRGQNVTFRCDPISEHNRLYWYRQTLGQGPEFLTYFQNEAQLEKSRLLSDRFSAERPKGSFSTLEIQRTEQGDSAMYLCASRGRVVGGETQYFGPGTRLLVL.

This chain links TRBV7-6 with TRBJ2-2, with 11 bases fitting TRBD2. Germline-derived CDR1 and CDR2 are SGHVS and FNYEAQ. The V segment lost 2 bases and the J segment 3 bases; nucleotides outside the gene matches: 5. The CDR3 consists of 17 residues. CDR3 nucleotide sequence: TGTGCCAGCAGCTTAAGGTCTAGCGGGGGGTACACCGGGGAGCTGTTTTTT. It is translated as CASSLRSSGGYTGELFF.

This rearrangement joins TRBV19 to TRBJ2-1; D is uncertain. V lost 6 bases, J lost 7 bases, and 7 bases lay in between. From germline, CDR1 is LNHDA and CDR2 SQIVND (reference sequence). This CDR3 has 11 amino acids. CDR3 nucleotide sequence: TGTGCCAGTAGGATGCGTAATGAGCAGTTCTTC. Translation gives CASRMRNEQFF.

The chain has TRBV27 and TRBJ1-4, with 9 bases identical to TRBD1. CDR3 length: 15 residues. Trimming removed 6 bases from V and 5 bases from J; junction bases left unmatched: 7. In germline, CDR1 is MNHEY, CDR2 SMNVEV (reference sequence). The CDR3 DNA reads as TGTGCCAGCAGCTGGACCGGGACAGGGAATGAAAAACTGTTTTTT. This translates into CASSWTGTGNEKLFF.

This chain joins TRBV18 and TRBJ2-3, with 7 bases matching TRBD1. The V gene's germline CDR1 is KGHSH and CDR2 LQKENI. V trimming: 3 bases; J trimming: 7 bases; junction bases outside the gene matches: 7. The CDR3 has 14 residues. The CDR3 reads CASSPRQGVNTQYF. The CDR3 nucleotides read TGTGCCAGCTCACCGAGACAGGGAGTAAATACGCAGTATTTT.

The chain recombines TRBV18 with TRBJ1-5; possible D gene TRBD1, 5 bases. The CDR3 consists of 16 residues. V was cut by 0 bases and J by 6 bases, with 15 bases left in between. Looked up from germline, CDR1 is KGHSH and CDR2 is LQKENI. The CDR3 DNA reads TGTGCCAGCTCACCACCGGAAGGGGCCGTTTTTCAGCCCCAGCATTTT. Translation gives CASSPPEGAVFQPQHF.

The chain joins TRBV6-5 to TRBJ2-7; 8 nucleotides line up with TRBD2. Germline CDR1 MNHEY, CDR2 SVGAGI. Germline trimming cut 6 bases from V and 3 bases from J; bases unmatched to any gene: 4. The CDR3 has 13 residues. The DNA for the CDR3 is TGTGCCAGCAGGACCGGGGGGGACTACGAGCAGTACTTC. Translating gives CASRTGGDYEQYF.

The chain uses TRBV7-3 and TRBJ1-2, with D possibly being TRBD1 (5 bases). There are 15 residues in the CDR3. V lost 1 base, J lost 8 bases, and 17 bases lay in between. Looked up from germline, CDR1 is SGHTA and CDR2 is FQGTGA. CDR3 sequence reads: CASSLMGGPSEGYTF. CDR3 DNA: TGTGCCAGCAGCTTAATGGGGGGACCCTCGGAGGGCTACACCTTC.

V usage is TRBV27 and J usage is TRBJ1-2; D call uncertain. Trimming took 4 bases from V and 2 from J, leaving 11 bases between them. CDR3 size: 14 residues. Germline CDR1 is MNHEY and CDR2 is SMNVEV (reference sequence). CDR3 residues: CASSSIRSNYGYTF. Written as DNA, the CDR3 is TGTGCCAGCAGTTCGATCAGGTCGAACTATGGCTACACCTTC.